Detailed here is one T cell receptor (beta chain). Its specificity is not known. This sample is part of a study of OX40 agonist ivuxolimab in advanced cancers. Study information: The patients received agonistic anti-OX40 (CD134) antibody ivuxolimab. The dose-escalation group included hepatocellular carcinoma, melanoma, renal cell carcinoma and head and neck cancer. Patients achieving partial responses numbered three: one hepatocellular carcinoma case and two cutaneous melanoma cases.

Study observations and caveats: Clonal expansion in partial responders at 0.1-3.0 mg/kg ranked among the lowest.

This table comes from immunoSEQ multiplex PCR, and its TCRdb copy is limited to in-frame clones, with some not included. This table has about 84,000 clones, around nine tenths appearing once. The CDR3 totals 12 residues. Germline V gives CDR1 SNHLY, CDR2 FYNNEI. With 6 bases removed from V and 7 bases from J, the gap between germline ends came to 12 bases. This chain uses TRBV2 with TRBJ2-5; a weak D match, TRBD1 (6 bases). This TCR derives from an adult with an advanced solid tumor such as melanoma, head and neck, liver or kidney cancer. The specimen comprised CD4+ or CD8+ T cells sorted from blood, sampled in a trial of the OX40 agonist ivuxolimab. The CDR3, as DNA: TGTGCCAGCAGGAGGACCAGGGGGACCCAGTACTTC. Protein sequence: CASRRTRGTQYF.